This TCR beta chain was captured in a study of T cell responses to AZD1222 COVID-19 vaccine. Germline CDR1 SGHVS, CDR2 FQNEAQ. The CDR3 runs to 16 residues. V gave up 5 bases and J gave up 3 bases; unmatched junction bases: 13. Clones were read by immunoSEQ multiplex PCR, and TCRdb kept only the in-frame ones, dropping some. The table has approximately 120,000 clones, about 87% seen once. The sample consisted of peripheral blood, taken on day 0 of AZD1222 vaccination. The origin of this receptor is an adult in good health. The chain joins TRBV7-8 to TRBJ2-7; 7 bases line up with TRBD2. CDR3 loop: CASSPTSPNYNYEQYF. The DNA of the CDR3 is TGTGCCAGCAGCCCGACTAGCCCCAACTACAACTACGAGCAGTACTTC.